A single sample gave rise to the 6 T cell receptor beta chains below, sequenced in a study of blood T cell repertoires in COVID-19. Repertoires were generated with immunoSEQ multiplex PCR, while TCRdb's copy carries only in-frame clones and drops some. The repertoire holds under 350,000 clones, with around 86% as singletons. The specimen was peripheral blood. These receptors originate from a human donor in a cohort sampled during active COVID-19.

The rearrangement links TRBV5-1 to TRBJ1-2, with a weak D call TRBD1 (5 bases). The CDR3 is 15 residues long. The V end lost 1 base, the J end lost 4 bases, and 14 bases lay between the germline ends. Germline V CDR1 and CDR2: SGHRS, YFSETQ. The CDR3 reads CASSLRTSGGYGYTF. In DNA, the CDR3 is TGCGCCAGCAGCTTGCGGACATCGGGGGGCTATGGCTACACCTTC.

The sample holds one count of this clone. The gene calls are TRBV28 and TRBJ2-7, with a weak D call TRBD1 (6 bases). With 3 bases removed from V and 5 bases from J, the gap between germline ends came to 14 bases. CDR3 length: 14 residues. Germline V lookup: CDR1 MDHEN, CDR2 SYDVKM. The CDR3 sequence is CASSLQGGRDEQYF. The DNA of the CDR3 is TGTGCCAGCAGTTTGCAAGGGGGTCGCGACGAGCAGTACTTC. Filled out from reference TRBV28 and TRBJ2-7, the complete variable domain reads DVKVTQSSRYLVKRTGEKVFLECVQDMDHENMFWYRQDPGLGLRLIYFSYDVKMKEKGDIPEGYSVSREKKERFSLILESASTNQTSMYLCASSLQGGRDEQYFGPGTRLTVT.

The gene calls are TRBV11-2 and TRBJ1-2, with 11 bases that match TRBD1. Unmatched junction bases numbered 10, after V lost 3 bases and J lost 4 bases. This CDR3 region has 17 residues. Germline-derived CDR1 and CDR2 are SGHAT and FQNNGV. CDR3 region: CASSLSGTGGNGYGYTF. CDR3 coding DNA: TGTGCCAGCAGCTTGAGCGGGACAGGGGGTAATGGCTATGGCTACACCTTC.

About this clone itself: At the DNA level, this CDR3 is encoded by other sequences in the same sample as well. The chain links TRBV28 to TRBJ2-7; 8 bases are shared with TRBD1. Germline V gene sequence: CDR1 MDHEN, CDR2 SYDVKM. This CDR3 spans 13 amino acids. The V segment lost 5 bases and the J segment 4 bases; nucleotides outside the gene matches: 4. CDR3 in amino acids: CASSPGQGYEQYF. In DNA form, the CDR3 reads TGTGCCAGCAGTCCCGGACAGGGATACGAGCAGTACTTC.

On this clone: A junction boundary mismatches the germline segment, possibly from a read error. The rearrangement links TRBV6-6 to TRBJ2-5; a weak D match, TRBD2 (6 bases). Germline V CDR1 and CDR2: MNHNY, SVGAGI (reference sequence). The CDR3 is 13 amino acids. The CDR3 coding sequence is TGTGCCAGCCGTTATGGAGGGCAAGAGACCCAGTACTTC. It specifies CASRYGGQETQYF.

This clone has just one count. In DNA, the CDR3 is TGTGCCACCGGAGGAGGGTCCGAGCAGTACTTC. The encoded protein is CATGGGSEQYF. The genes are TRBV10-3 and TRBJ2-7; D is possibly TRBD2 (6 bases). Per germline, CDR1 ENHRY and CDR2 SYGVKD. Between the trimmed V and J ends, which lost 10 bases and 6 bases, there was a span of 13 bases. The CDR3 sequence is 11 residues long.